The sequence of this T cell receptor (beta chain) was determined in a study of T cell responses to AZD1222 COVID-19 vaccine. Across the whole study: It was second doses at about 4 or about 12 weeks that were pooled. General study points: As reported, nearly half of all spike-specific TCRs target variant regions that are unmutated. Repertoire collection took place solely once the T cell response had peaked.

This clone appeared once. Its antigen is unidentified. Generated by immunoSEQ multiplex PCR, the TCRdb table keeps only in-frame clones and is missing some. In the table there are tens of thousands of clones, nearly 90% of which are singletons. Sequencing was performed on peripheral blood, taken on day 0 of AZD1222 vaccination. The receptor's source is an adult in good health.

CDR3 nucleotide sequence: TGCGCCAGCAGTGACCACGGACTAGCGGGGGGTAAAGAGACCCAGTACTTC. It translates to CASSDHGLAGGKETQYF. V gene TRBV10-1 combines with J gene TRBJ2-5; 14 nucleotides agree with TRBD2. CDR1 and CDR2 (germline): WNHNN, SYGVQD (reference sequence). This CDR3 has 17 residues. The ends lost 3 bases at V and 3 bases at J; junction bases unmatched: 6.